The 15 T cell receptor beta chains in this list originate from one sample, sequenced in a study of blood T cell repertoires in COVID-19. Sequenced by immunoSEQ multiplex PCR; TCRdb stores in-frame clones only, minus some. This table holds 180,000 or so clones, about nine tenths found once. The source material was PBMCs or T cells enriched from blood (not recorded which). These receptors were taken from a young woman who had recovered from COVID-19.

The CDR3: CASRGQPPGGYTF. The CDR3 DNA reads as TGTGCCAGTAGAGGACAGCCCCCGGGGGGCTACACCTTC. J is TRBJ1-2 and V is TRBV19; a possible D gene is TRBD1 (6 bases). In germline, CDR1 is LNHDA, CDR2 SQIVND (reference sequence). The CDR3 contains 13 residues. V was cut by 6 bases and J by 8 bases, with 16 bases left in between.

The chain uses TRBV7-9 and TRBJ2-1; 7 bases are a match to TRBD2. This CDR3 has 14 amino acids. V gave up 8 bases and J gave up 0 bases; unmatched junction bases: 4. The germline V gene has CDR1 SEHNR and CDR2 FQNEAQ (reference sequence). CDR3 in amino acids: CASERGSSYNEQFF. As DNA, the CDR3 is TGTGCCAGCGAGCGGGGTAGCTCCTACAATGAGCAGTTCTTC.

The chain has TRBV7-9 and TRBJ2-3; 14 bases map to TRBD2. This CDR3 has 17 amino acids. In germline, CDR1 is SEHNR, CDR2 FQNEAQ (reference sequence). V lost 4 bases and J lost 6; bases outside the gene matches: 9. This CDR3 is CASSYLTSGRAEDTQYF. Here the CDR3 DNA reads TGTGCCAGCAGCTACTTGACTAGCGGGAGGGCGGAGGATACGCAGTATTTT.

The chain uses TRBV4-1 and TRBJ2-1, with 9 bases lining up with TRBD2. This CDR3 is built from 15 residues. The germline V gene has CDR1 MGHRA and CDR2 YSYEKL. V shed 3 bases, J shed 5 bases, and the junction held 5 bases outside the gene matches. CDR3 region: CASSQGLAANNEQFF. In nucleotides, the CDR3 is TGCGCCAGCAGCCAGGGACTAGCTGCCAACAATGAGCAGTTCTTC.

The CDR3 reads CASSLWSGTGLDEQFF. The CDR3 DNA sequence: TGTGCCAGCAGCTTATGGTCTGGGACAGGGTTGGATGAGCAGTTCTTC. The V and J genes are TRBV7-8 and TRBJ2-1; 9 bases fit TRBD1. V gave up 2 bases and J gave up 8 bases; unmatched junction bases: 10. This CDR3 spans 16 amino acids. The germline V gene has CDR1 SGHVS and CDR2 FQNEAQ. Supplemented by reference TRBV7-8 and TRBJ2-1, the full variable domain reads GAGVSQSPRYKVAKRGQDVALRCDPISGHVSLFWYQQALGQGPEFLTYFQNEAQLDKSGLPSDRFFAERPEGSVSTLKIQRTQQEDSAVYLCASSLWSGTGLDEQFFGPGTRLTVL.

J is TRBJ2-7 and V is TRBV6-5, with 7 bases matching TRBD1. This CDR3 spans 14 amino acids. Germline assignment: CDR1 MNHEY and CDR2 SVGAGI. With 7 bases clipped from V and 6 bases from J, the junction kept 12 bases outside the gene matches. The CDR3 DNA is TGTGCCAGCATCAAGGACAGGAATGTGGGCGAGCAGTACTTC. Translating it yields CASIKDRNVGEQYF.

The rearrangement uses TRBV24-1 and TRBJ2-5; TRBD1 matches 10 bases. Germline V gives CDR1 KGHDR, CDR2 SFDVKD. This CDR3 is 16 amino acids long. V gave up 4 bases and J gave up 4 bases; unmatched junction bases: 8. The CDR3 DNA reads TGTGCCACCAGTGACTACGAGACAGGGGGCGCAGAGACCCAGTACTTC. Protein: CATSDYETGGAETQYF.

The CDR3 reads CASSQEITYYEQYF. The CDR3 region has the DNA TGCGCCAGCAGCCAAGAGATAACCTACTACGAGCAGTACTTC. The gene calls are TRBV4-1 and TRBJ2-7; D not resolved. The CDR3 covers 14 residues. Trimming took 0 bases from V and 3 from J, leaving 9 bases between them. Per the germline V gene, CDR1 is MGHRA and CDR2 is YSYEKL.

V is TRBV6-5 and J is TRBJ1-2, with a possible D match to TRBD1 (5 bases). V was shortened by 2 bases and J by 0 bases, with 10 bases between the two germline ends. Germline CDR1 MNHEY, CDR2 SVGAGI. The CDR3 spans 15 residues. The DNA for the CDR3 is TGTGCCAGCAGTTACGCCGCGACAGCTAACTATGGCTACACCTTC. Its translation: CASSYAATANYGYTF.

This sequence joins TRBV5-1 and TRBJ2-3; TRBD1 agrees at 11 bases. CDR3 size: 16 residues. The trim removed 3 bases at V and 6 bases at J, leaving 9 bases unmatched. The germline V gene encodes CDR1 SGHRS and CDR2 YFSETQ. The CDR3 DNA sequence: TGCGCCAGCAGCTGGACCGGGACAGGGGGGATTGATACGCAGTATTTT. Translation gives CASSWTGTGGIDTQYF.

J is TRBJ2-7 and V is TRBV29-1; no definite D call. CDR1 SQVTM and CDR2 ANQGSEA come from the germline V gene. The CDR3 runs 14 residues. The V end lost 3 bases, the J end lost 2 bases, and 14 bases lay between the germline ends. CDR3 residues: CSVDRPGWPYEQYF. CDR3 nucleotide sequence: TGCAGCGTTGACAGACCAGGTTGGCCCTACGAGCAGTACTTC.

Here the CDR3 DNA reads TGTGCCAGCAGTGACACTAGACAGGGGGTAGGTCAGCCCCAGCATTTT. It yields the protein CASSDTRQGVGQPQHF. V gene TRBV6-1 combines with J gene TRBJ1-5; 9 nucleotides align to TRBD1. Germline loops: CDR1 MNHNS, CDR2 SASEGT. After removal of 3 bases from V and 6 bases from J, the junction contained 9 bases not matched to a gene. The CDR3 extends over 16 amino acids.

The chain has TRBV5-6 and TRBJ2-7; D not certain. Germline CDR1 is SGHDT and CDR2 is YYEEEE. V shed 0 bases and J shed 3 bases, with 7 bases lying between them. CDR3 size: 13 residues. The CDR3 is CASSLDTRYEQYF. The CDR3, as DNA: TGTGCCAGCAGCTTGGACACCCGCTACGAGCAGTACTTC.

There are a few counts of this clone. V is TRBV27 and J is TRBJ1-5; unclear D gene. In germline, CDR1 is MNHEY, CDR2 SMNVEV (reference sequence). The CDR3 spans 16 residues. V lost 2 bases and J lost 2, with 13 bases in between. CDR3 residues: CASSLIGVRGNQPQHF. CDR3 in DNA: TGTGCCAGCAGTTTAATCGGCGTTCGGGGCAATCAGCCCCAGCATTTT.

V and J are TRBV6-2 or TRBV6-3 and TRBJ2-3, with TRBD2 identical over 8 bases. Germline assignment: CDR1 MNHEY and CDR2 SVGEGT. The length of the CDR3 is 16 residues. Losses at the gene ends were 5 bases for V and 5 bases for J; bases not matched to a gene: 12. In DNA form, the CDR3 reads TGTGCCAGCAGTACCCTAGCGGGCCCTTTGGAAGATACGCAGTATTTT. Translation: CASSTLAGPLEDTQYF.